These T cell receptor beta chains were read from a single sample in a study of control samples from healthy donors and cancer patients. Data came from immunoSEQ multiplex PCR; TCRdb stores just in-frame clones and leaves some out. The sample lists over 100,000 clones; around 88% were seen once. What was sequenced was blood. The origin of the receptors is a woman between 50 and 59 years old in good health. Each CDR3 is given with its conserved first and last residue. A D gene is named only where the DNA matches it firmly. Clone size, where shown, is once, few, many, or a class for clones that have expanded.

d_gene,abundance,j_gene,v_gene,CDR3nt,CDR3aa
TRBD2,.,TRBJ2-2,TRBV7-2,TGTGCCAGCAGCTTAGCTAATAGAGCGGGACGATCAAACACCGGGGAGCTGTTTTTT,CASSLANRAGRSNTGELFF
TRBD1,.,TRBJ1-6,TRBV19,TGTGCCAGCGGACAGGGACAGTTTCCCCTCCACTTT,CASGQGQFPLHF
.,.,TRBJ2-1,TRBV6-2/TRBV6-3,TGTGCCAGCAGTCGGTACAATGAGCAGTTCTTC,CASSRYNEQFF
TRBD1,.,TRBJ2-7,TRBV11-2,TGTGCCAGCAGCTCAGGGACAGGGTCGACCTACGAGCAGTACTTC,CASSSGTGSTYEQYF
TRBD2,.,TRBJ2-2,TRBV9,TGTGCCAGCAGCACCAGCCTAGCGGGCGCCCCCCCCGGGGAGCTGTTTTTT,CASSTSLAGAPPGELFF
TRBD1,.,TRBJ1-2,TRBV9,TGTGCCAGCAGCGTTCTCGCTGCGGGACAGGGATTCCATGGCTACACCTTC,CASSVLAAGQGFHGYTF
TRBD2,.,TRBJ2-1,TRBV27,TGTGCCAGCAGTTTGGTGCTAGCGGGACTCTCCCTCCTGGCCAATGAGCAGTTCTTC,CASSLVLAGLSLLANEQFF
TRBD2,.,TRBJ2-1,TRBV7-9,TGTGCCAGCAGTGTAGCGGGAGAAAGGGACAATGAGCAGTTCTTC,CASSVAGERDNEQFF
.,.,TRBJ1-2,TRBV10-3,TGTGCCATCAGTGAGCAGGGAGGGGGCTATGGCTACACCTTC,CAISEQGGGYGYTF
.,.,TRBJ1-6,TRBV7-3,TGTGCCAGCAGCTTAGAGTGGAATTCACCCCTCCACTTT,CASSLEWNSPLHF
.,.,TRBJ2-5,TRBV19,TGTGCCAGTAGTATAGGGGAGCCAGAGGACCAAGAGACCCAGTACTTC,CASSIGEPEDQETQYF
.,few,TRBJ1-6,TRBV2,TGTGCCAGCAGTGAACGCAGTAGCTCCTATAATTCACCCCTCCACTTT,CASSERSSSYNSPLHF
.,.,TRBJ1-5,TRBV3-1/TRBV3-2,TGTGCCAGCAGCCAAGGGGGAGTGGCTACTCAGCCCCAGCATTTT,CASSQGGVATQPQHF
.,once,TRBJ2-3,TRBV4-3,TGCGCCAGCAGCCGTATGGGGCGGGGAGATACGCAGTATTTT,CASSRMGRGDTQYF
TRBD1,.,TRBJ1-2,TRBV4-1,TGCGCCAGCAGCCAACCGACAGGGGGTACTGTAAGATATGGCTACACCTTC,CASSQPTGGTVRYGYTF
TRBD2,once,TRBJ2-3,TRBV6-5,TGTGCCAGCAGTAAAAGCGGGGGGGCGACAGATACGCAGTATTTT,CASSKSGGATDTQYF
.,.,TRBJ1-1,TRBV13,TGTGCCAGCAGCTTAGAAGGACACATGAACACTGAAGCTTTCTTT,CASSLEGHMNTEAFF
TRBD1,.,TRBJ1-3,TRBV7-6,TGTGCCAGCAGCTTAAAGCTGACAGGGACCGACACCATATATTTT,CASSLKLTGTDTIYF
.,.,TRBJ1-2,TRBV6-2/TRBV6-3,TGTGCCAGCAGTTTACCCTTCGAGTATGGCTACACCTTC,CASSLPFEYGYTF
.,.,TRBJ1-2,TRBV7-3,TGTGCCAGCAGCTTAAGTGCGGATTATGGCTACACCTTC,CASSLSADYGYTF
TRBD2,.,TRBJ2-1,TRBV7-2,TGTGCCAGCAGCTTGGGACTAGCGGAAAATGAGCAGTTCTTC,CASSLGLAENEQFF
.,.,TRBJ1-5,TRBV6-1,TGTGCCAGCAGTGATAGGAGTGGAGGGGCCTTGGCCCAGCATTTT,CASSDRSGGALAQHF
.,.,TRBJ2-7,TRBV27,TGTGCCAGCATTTCCGCAGGTCGGGAGCAGTACTTC,CASISAGREQYF
.,.,TRBJ1-2,TRBV4-2,TGTGCCAGCAGCCAAGATACAATATCCTCTAACTATGGCTACACCTTC,CASSQDTISSNYGYTF
.,.,TRBJ1-1,TRBV6-5,TGTGCCAGCAGTTACTCCCGACCGAGGAACACTGAAGCTTTCTTT,CASSYSRPRNTEAFF
.,.,TRBJ2-3,TRBV7-6,TGTGCCAGCAGCCCGAATGGGGGGAGCACAGATACGCAGTATTTT,CASSPNGGSTDTQYF
.,.,TRBJ2-1,TRBV4-1,TGCGCCAGCCGCCCCGAGCGGGTTCCCTACAATGAGCAGTTCTTC,CASRPERVPYNEQFF
TRBD1,once,TRBJ1-5,TRBV19,TGTGCCAGTAGTTGGACAGGGCATTCACAGCCCCAGCATTTT,CASSWTGHSQPQHF
.,.,TRBJ2-2,TRBV7-2,TGTGCCAGCAGCTTAGCGGGGGGTTCCACCGGGGAGCTGTTTTTT,CASSLAGGSTGELFF
.,.,TRBJ2-3,TRBV27,TGTGCCAGCAGTCCCGCGAGCCTCACAGATACGCAGTATTTT,CASSPASLTDTQYF
.,.,TRBJ1-1,TRBV18,TGTGCCAGCTCACCGGGGGGGGGCAGCACTGAAGCTTTCTTT,CASSPGGGSTEAFF
.,.,TRBJ2-1,TRBV6-6,TGTGCCAGCAGCCCCAGTGCCTACAATGAGCAGTTCTTC,CASSPSAYNEQFF
.,.,TRBJ1-1,TRBV9,TGTGCCAGCAGCGCGGCGGGGATGAACACTGAAGCTTTCTTT,CASSAAGMNTEAFF
TRBD1,.,TRBJ2-7,TRBV19,TGTGCCAGTAGTCAGACAGGGGGTGCCTACGAGCAGTACTTC,CASSQTGGAYEQYF
TRBD1,.,TRBJ1-2,TRBV5-1,TGCGCCAGCAGGGGACAGCCAACTAACTATGGCTACACCTTC,CASRGQPTNYGYTF
TRBD2,once,TRBJ2-5,TRBV10-1,TGCGCCAGCAGTGAGTCAGTCGGGAGGCAGGGTGAGGAGACCCAGTACTTC,CASSESVGRQGEETQYF